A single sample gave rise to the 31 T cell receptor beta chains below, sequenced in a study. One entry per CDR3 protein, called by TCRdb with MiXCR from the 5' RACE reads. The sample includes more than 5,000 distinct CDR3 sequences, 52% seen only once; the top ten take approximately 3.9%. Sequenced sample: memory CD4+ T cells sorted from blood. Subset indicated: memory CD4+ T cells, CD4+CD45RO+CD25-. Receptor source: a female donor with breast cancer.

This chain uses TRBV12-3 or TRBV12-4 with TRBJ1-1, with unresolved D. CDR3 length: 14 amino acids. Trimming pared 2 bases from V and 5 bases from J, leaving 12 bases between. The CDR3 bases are TGTGCCAGCAGTTTATCCCTCTCTGCGACTGAAGCTTTCTTT. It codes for CASSLSLSATEAFF.

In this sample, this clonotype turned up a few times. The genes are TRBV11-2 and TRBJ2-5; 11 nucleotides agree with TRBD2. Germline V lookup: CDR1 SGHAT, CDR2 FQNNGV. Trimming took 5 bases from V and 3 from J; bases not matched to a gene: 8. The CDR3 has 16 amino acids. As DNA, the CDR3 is TGTGCCAGCAGCCACAGACTAGCGGGAAGGAAAGAGACCCAGTACTTC. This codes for CASSHRLAGRKETQYF. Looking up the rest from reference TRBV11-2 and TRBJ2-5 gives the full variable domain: EAGVAQSPRYKIIEKRQSVAFWCNPISGHATLYWYQQILGQGPKLLIQFQNNGVVDDSQLPKDRFSAERLKGVDSTLKIQPAKLEDSAVYLCASSHRLAGRKETQYFGPGTRLLVL.

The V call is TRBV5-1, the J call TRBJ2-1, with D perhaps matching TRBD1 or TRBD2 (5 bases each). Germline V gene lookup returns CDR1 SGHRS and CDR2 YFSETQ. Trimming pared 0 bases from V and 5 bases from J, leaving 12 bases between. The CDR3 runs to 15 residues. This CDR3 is CASSLADGTHNEQFF. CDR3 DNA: TGCGCCAGCAGCTTGGCTGACGGGACCCACAATGAGCAGTTCTTC. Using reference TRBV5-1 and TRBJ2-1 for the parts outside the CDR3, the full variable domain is KAGVTQTPRYLIKTRGQQVTLSCSPISGHRSVSWYQQTPGQGLQFLFEYFSETQRNKGNFPGRFSGRQFSNSRSEMNVSTLELGDSALYLCASSLADGTHNEQFFGPGTRLTVL.

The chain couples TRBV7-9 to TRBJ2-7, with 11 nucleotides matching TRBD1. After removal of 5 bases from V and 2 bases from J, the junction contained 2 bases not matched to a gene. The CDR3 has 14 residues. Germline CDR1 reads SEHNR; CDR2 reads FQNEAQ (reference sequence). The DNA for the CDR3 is TGTGCCAGCAGCCGGACAGGGGGCGCCTACGAGCAGTACTTC. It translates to CASSRTGGAYEQYF.

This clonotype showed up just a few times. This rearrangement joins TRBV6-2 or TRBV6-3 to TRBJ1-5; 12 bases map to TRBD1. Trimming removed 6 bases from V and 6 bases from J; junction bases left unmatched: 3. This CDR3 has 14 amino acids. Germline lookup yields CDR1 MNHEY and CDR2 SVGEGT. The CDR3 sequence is CASRGTGGGQPQHF. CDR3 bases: TGTGCCAGCAGAGGGACAGGGGGCGGTCAGCCCCAGCATTTT.

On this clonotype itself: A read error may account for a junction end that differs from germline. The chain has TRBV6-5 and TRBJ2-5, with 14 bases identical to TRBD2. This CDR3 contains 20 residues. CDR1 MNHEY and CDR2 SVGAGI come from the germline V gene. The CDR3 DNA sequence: TGTGCCGGCAGTTACTCGATCTGGGAGACTAGCGGGAGGGCCGGGGAGACCCAGTACTTC. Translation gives CAGSYSIWETSGRAGETQYF.

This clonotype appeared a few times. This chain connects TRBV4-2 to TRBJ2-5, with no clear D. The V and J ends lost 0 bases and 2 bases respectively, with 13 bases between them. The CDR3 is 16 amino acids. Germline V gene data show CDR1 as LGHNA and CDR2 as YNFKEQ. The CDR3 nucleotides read TGTGCCAGCAGCCAAGAACGGAGAGTGGGTCAAGAGACCCAGTACTTC. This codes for CASSQERRVGQETQYF.

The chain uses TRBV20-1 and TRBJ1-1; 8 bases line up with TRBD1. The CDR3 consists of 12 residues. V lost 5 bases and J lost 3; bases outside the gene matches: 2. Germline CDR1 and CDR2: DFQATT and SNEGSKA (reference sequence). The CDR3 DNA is TGCAGTGCTCTGGGACAGGACACTGAAGCTTTCTTT. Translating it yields CSALGQDTEAFF.

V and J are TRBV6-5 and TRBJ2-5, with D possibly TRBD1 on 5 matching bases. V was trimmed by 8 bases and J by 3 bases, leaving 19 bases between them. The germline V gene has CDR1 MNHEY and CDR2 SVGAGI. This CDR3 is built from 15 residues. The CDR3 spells CASRLGRGKKETQYF. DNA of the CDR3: TGTGCCAGCCGTCTCGGTAGGGGCAAAAAAGAGACCCAGTACTTC.

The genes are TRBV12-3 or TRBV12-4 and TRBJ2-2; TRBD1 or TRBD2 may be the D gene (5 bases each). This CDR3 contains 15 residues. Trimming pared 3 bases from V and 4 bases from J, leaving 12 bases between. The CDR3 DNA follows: TGTGCCAGCAGTTTTCAGGGAGTGGTCACCGGGGAGCTGTTTTTT. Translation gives CASSFQGVVTGELFF.

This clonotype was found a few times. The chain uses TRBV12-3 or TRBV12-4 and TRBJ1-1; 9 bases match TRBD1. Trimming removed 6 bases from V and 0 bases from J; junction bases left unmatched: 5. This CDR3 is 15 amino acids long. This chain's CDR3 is CASSRGQGLNTEAFF. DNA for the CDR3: TGTGCCAGCAGCCGTGGACAGGGGTTGAACACTGAAGCTTTCTTT.

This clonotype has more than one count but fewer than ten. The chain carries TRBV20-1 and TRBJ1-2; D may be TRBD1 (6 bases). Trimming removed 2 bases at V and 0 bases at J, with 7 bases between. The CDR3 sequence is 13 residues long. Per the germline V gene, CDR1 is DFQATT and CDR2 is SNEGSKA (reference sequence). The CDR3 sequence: CSARWGPNYGYTF. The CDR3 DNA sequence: TGCAGTGCTAGATGGGGGCCTAACTATGGCTACACCTTC.

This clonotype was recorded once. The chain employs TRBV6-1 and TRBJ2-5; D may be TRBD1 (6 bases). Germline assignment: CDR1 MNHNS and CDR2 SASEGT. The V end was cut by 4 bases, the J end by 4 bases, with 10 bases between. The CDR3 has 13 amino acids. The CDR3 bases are TGTGCCAGCAGTGTGACAGGCAGAGAGACCCAGTACTTC. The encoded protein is CASSVTGRETQYF.

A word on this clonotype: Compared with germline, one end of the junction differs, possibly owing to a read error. The CDR3 region is CASSTGAGGITDTQYF. CDR3 nucleotides: TGTGCTAGCAGCACCGGAGCGGGGGGGATAACAGATACGCAGTATTTT. This rearrangement joins TRBV7-7 to TRBJ2-3; 10 nucleotides align to TRBD2. CDR3 length equals 16 residues. CDR1 SSHAT and CDR2 FNYEAQ come from the germline V gene (reference sequence).

In nucleotides, the CDR3 is TGCAGTGCCCGGGACAGGGGGCGGAAAGCTTTCTTT. Protein: CSARDRGRKAFF. The gene calls are TRBV20-1 and TRBJ1-1; 12 bases are shared with TRBD1. The V gene end was trimmed by 6 bases and the J gene end by 9 bases; junction bases not matched to a gene: 5. The germline gives CDR1 DFQATT, CDR2 SNEGSKA (reference sequence). CDR3 length: 12 amino acids.

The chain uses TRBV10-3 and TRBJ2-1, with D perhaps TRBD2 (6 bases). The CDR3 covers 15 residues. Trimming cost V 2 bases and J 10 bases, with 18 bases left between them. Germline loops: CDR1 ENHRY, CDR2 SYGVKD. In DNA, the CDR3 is TGTGCCATCAGTGAGCTGACCCCGGGGGAGAACGAGCAGTTCTTC. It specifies CAISELTPGENEQFF.

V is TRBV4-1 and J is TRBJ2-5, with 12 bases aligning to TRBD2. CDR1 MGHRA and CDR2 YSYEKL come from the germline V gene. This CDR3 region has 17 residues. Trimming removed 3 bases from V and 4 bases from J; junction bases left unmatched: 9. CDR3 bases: TGCGCCAGCAGCCAGGATAAGACTAGCGGGAGTACAGAGACCCAGTACTTC. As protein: CASSQDKTSGSTETQYF.

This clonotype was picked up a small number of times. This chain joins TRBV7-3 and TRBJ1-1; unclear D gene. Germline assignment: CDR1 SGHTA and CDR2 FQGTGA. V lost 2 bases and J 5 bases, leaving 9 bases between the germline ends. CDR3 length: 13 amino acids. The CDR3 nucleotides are TGTGCCAGCAGCTTACTGTTGGAGACTGAAGCTTTCTTT. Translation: CASSLLLETEAFF.

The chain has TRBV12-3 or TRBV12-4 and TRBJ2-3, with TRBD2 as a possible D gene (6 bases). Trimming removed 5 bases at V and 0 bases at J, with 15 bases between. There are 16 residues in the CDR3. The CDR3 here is CASSPRTEGSTDTQYF. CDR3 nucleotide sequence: TGTGCCAGCAGTCCCCGGACGGAGGGGAGCACAGATACGCAGTATTTT.

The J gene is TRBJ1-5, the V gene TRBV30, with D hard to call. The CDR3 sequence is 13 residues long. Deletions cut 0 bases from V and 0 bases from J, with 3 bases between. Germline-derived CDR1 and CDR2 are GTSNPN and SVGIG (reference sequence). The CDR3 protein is CAWSVRSNQPQHF. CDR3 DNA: TGTGCCTGGAGTGTACGTAGCAATCAGCCCCAGCATTTT.

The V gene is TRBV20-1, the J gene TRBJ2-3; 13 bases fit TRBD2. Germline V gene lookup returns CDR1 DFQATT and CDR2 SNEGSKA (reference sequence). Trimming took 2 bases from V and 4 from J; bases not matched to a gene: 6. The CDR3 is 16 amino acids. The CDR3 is CSARPPLAGGPDTQYF. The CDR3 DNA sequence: TGCAGTGCTAGACCCCCACTAGCGGGGGGGCCAGATACGCAGTATTTT.

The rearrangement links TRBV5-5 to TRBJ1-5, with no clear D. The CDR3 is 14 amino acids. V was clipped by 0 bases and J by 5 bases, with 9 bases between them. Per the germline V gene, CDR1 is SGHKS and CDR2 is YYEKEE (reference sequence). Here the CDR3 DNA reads TGTGCCAGCAGCTTGGCCACCAGCCATCAGCCCCAGCATTTT. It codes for CASSLATSHQPQHF. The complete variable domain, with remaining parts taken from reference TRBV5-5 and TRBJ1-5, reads DAGVTQSPTHLIKTRGQQVTLRCSPISGHKSVSWYQQVLGQGPQFIFQYYEKEERGRGNFPDRFSARQFPNYSSELNVNALLLGDSALYLCASSLATSHQPQHFGDGTRLSIL.

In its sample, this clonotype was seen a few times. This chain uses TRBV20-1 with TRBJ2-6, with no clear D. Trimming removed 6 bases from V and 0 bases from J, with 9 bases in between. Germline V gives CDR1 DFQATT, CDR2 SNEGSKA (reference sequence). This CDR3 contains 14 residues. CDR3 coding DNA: TGCAGTGCCCCGGACGGCTCTGGGGCCAACGTCCTGACTTTC. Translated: CSAPDGSGANVLTF.

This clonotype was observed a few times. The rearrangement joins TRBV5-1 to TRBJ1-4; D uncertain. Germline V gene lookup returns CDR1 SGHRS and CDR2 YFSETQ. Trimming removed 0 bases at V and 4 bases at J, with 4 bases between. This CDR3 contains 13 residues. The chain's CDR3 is CASSLESNEKLFF. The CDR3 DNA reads TGCGCCAGCAGCTTGGAAAGTAATGAAAAACTGTTTTTT.

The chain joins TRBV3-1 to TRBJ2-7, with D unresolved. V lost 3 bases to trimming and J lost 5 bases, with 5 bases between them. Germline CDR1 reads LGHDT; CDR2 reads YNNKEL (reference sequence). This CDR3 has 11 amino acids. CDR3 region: CASSQSDEQYF. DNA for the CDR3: TGTGCCAGCAGCCAGTCTGACGAGCAGTACTTC.

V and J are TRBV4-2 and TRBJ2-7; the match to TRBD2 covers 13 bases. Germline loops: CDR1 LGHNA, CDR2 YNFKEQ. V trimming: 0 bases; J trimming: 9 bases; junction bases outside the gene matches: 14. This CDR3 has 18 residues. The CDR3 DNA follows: TGTGCCAGCAGCCAAGAACTAGCGGGAGGGCCCGCGATGGAAGGGCAGTACTTC. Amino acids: CASSQELAGGPAMEGQYF.

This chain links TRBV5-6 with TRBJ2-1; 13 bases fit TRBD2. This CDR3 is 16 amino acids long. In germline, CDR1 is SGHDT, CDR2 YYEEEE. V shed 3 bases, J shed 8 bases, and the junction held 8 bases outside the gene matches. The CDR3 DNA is TGTGCCAGCAGCTCGGGACTAGCGGGATCACGTTATGAGCAGTTCTTC. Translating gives CASSSGLAGSRYEQFF.

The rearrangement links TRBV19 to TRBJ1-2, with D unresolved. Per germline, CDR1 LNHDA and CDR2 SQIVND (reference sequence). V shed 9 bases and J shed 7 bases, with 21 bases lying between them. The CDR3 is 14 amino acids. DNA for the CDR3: TGTGCCAGCAGTTTAGGACTGCGTTGGGGTGGCTACACCTTC. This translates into CASSLGLRWGGYTF.

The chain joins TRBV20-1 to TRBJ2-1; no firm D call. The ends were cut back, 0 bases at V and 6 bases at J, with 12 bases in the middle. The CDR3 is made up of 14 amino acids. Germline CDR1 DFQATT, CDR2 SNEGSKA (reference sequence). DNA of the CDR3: TGCAGTGCTAGAGATAGTATTTTCCCCAATGAGCAGTTCTTC. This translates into CSARDSIFPNEQFF.

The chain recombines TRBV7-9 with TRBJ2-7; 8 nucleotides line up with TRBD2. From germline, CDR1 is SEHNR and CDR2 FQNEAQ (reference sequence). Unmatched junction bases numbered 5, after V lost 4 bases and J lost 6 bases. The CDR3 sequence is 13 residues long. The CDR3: CASSSQSGGEQYF. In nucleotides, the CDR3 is TGTGCCAGCAGCTCTCAGAGCGGGGGCGAGCAGTACTTC. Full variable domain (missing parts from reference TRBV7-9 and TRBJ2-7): DTGVSQNPRHKITKRGQNVTFRCDPISEHNRLYWYRQTLGQGPEFLTYFQNEAQLEKSRLLSDRFSAERPKGSFSTLEIQRTEQGDSAMYLCASSSQSGGEQYFGPGTRLTVT.

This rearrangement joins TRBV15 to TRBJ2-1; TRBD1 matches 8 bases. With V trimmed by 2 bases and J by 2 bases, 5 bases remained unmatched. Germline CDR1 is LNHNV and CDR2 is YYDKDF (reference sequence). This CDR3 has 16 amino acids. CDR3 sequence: CATSRSTGAPYNEQFF. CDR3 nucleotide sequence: TGTGCCACCAGCAGATCGACAGGGGCCCCCTACAATGAGCAGTTCTTC.